These T cell receptor beta chains were read from a single sample in a study of T-cell memory formation after mild COVID-19. TCRdb recomputed calls from the 5' RACE reads with MiXCR, one row per CDR3 protein. The table includes around 110,000 distinct CDR3 sequences, 12% detected once. Sequences were obtained from PBMCs or a T cell subset sorted from them (not recorded which). These receptors came from an adult woman who had mild COVID-19 (a few samples of this study predate the infection). Cell type and time point are not known. The conserved cysteine and the conserved F or W are not part of the CDR3 here. Each record gives: V gene, CDR3 length, clone size, J gene, CDR3 protein. Expanded clones get a size class; other rows say once, few or many, or leave the size out.

v_call: TRBV7-9
cdr3_length: 14
clone_size: many
j_call: TRBJ2-3
cdr3_aa: ASSPRLSGGTDTQY

v_call: TRBV9
cdr3_length: 14
clone_size: NA
j_call: TRBJ2-1
cdr3_aa: ASSKGGTPTYNEQF

v_call: TRBV7-8
cdr3_length: 13
clone_size: few
j_call: TRBJ2-7
cdr3_aa: ASSLARGGSYEQY

v_call: TRBV27
cdr3_length: 13
clone_size: few
j_call: TRBJ1-6
cdr3_aa: ASSLSSRYNSPLH

v_call: TRBV7-6
cdr3_length: 12
clone_size: many
j_call: TRBJ2-5
cdr3_aa: ASSLERGPETQY

v_call: TRBV7-9
cdr3_length: 14
clone_size: few
j_call: TRBJ1-2
cdr3_aa: ASSRDRGHVRNGYT

v_call: TRBV25-1
cdr3_length: 17
clone_size: NA
j_call: TRBJ2-1
cdr3_aa: ASSDPGLAGGGLYNEQF

v_call: TRBV20-1
cdr3_length: 16
clone_size: NA
j_call: TRBJ2-2
cdr3_aa: SARGRDLGTANTGELF

v_call: TRBV11-2
cdr3_length: 13
clone_size: NA
j_call: TRBJ2-1
cdr3_aa: ASSHPSGRYNEQF

v_call: TRBV5-1
cdr3_length: 13
clone_size: many
j_call: TRBJ2-7
cdr3_aa: ASSFGSGSPYEQY

v_call: TRBV7-9
cdr3_length: 13
clone_size: few
j_call: TRBJ2-1
cdr3_aa: ASSSGPGSLNEQF

v_call: TRBV20-1
cdr3_length: 14
clone_size: NA
j_call: TRBJ1-1
cdr3_aa: SARELGLGSNTEAF

v_call: TRBV19
cdr3_length: 10
clone_size: many
j_call: TRBJ2-7
cdr3_aa: ASSPNSYEQY

v_call: TRBV12-3/TRBV12-4
cdr3_length: 16
clone_size: NA
j_call: TRBJ1-6
cdr3_aa: ASSPNGQGIGVNSPLH

v_call: TRBV5-1
cdr3_length: 12
clone_size: many
j_call: TRBJ2-2
cdr3_aa: ASSGTGNTGELF

v_call: TRBV20-1
cdr3_length: 15
clone_size: few
j_call: TRBJ2-3
cdr3_aa: SASRPTGGIVADTQY

v_call: TRBV5-5
cdr3_length: 14
clone_size: NA
j_call: TRBJ1-1
cdr3_aa: ASSFLWAGGNTEAF

v_call: TRBV20-1
cdr3_length: 10
clone_size: many
j_call: TRBJ2-2
cdr3_aa: SASGLTGELF

v_call: TRBV9
cdr3_length: 17
clone_size: NA
j_call: TRBJ2-1
cdr3_aa: ASSPARTSGMSSYNEQF

v_call: TRBV23-1
cdr3_length: 12
clone_size: NA
j_call: TRBJ1-6
cdr3_aa: ASSPRGRNSPLH

v_call: TRBV2
cdr3_length: 10
clone_size: few
j_call: TRBJ2-2
cdr3_aa: ASSRSTGELF

v_call: TRBV5-1
cdr3_length: 12
clone_size: few
j_call: TRBJ1-2
cdr3_aa: ASSPGTGINGYT

v_call: TRBV7-9
cdr3_length: 12
clone_size: NA
j_call: TRBJ1-2
cdr3_aa: ASSSTPDREAYT

v_call: TRBV30
cdr3_length: 11
clone_size: few
j_call: TRBJ2-7
cdr3_aa: AWSYSDSYEQY

v_call: TRBV7-2
cdr3_length: 16
clone_size: NA
j_call: TRBJ1-6
cdr3_aa: ASSLRGQGYSYNSPLH

v_call: TRBV5-1
cdr3_length: 15
clone_size: many
j_call: TRBJ2-7
cdr3_aa: ASSLAGGGQGAYEQY

v_call: TRBV15
cdr3_length: 11
clone_size: few
j_call: TRBJ2-1
cdr3_aa: ATSRDRRTQQF

v_call: TRBV18
cdr3_length: 12
clone_size: NA
j_call: TRBJ2-3
cdr3_aa: ASSPPERADTQY

v_call: TRBV6-5
cdr3_length: 11
clone_size: NA
j_call: TRBJ1-2
cdr3_aa: ASSYSKTPGYT

v_call: TRBV4-1
cdr3_length: 13
clone_size: few
j_call: TRBJ2-1
cdr3_aa: ASSQVEWGNNEQF

v_call: TRBV7-6
cdr3_length: 10
clone_size: NA
j_call: TRBJ2-1
cdr3_aa: ASSLLYDEQF

v_call: TRBV6-5
cdr3_length: 12
clone_size: few
j_call: TRBJ1-4
cdr3_aa: ASSKGQGDEKLF

v_call: TRBV20-1
cdr3_length: 13
clone_size: many
j_call: TRBJ2-5
cdr3_aa: SARSSGRAEETQY

v_call: TRBV6-5
cdr3_length: 13
clone_size: NA
j_call: TRBJ2-1
cdr3_aa: ASRALAGDNNEQF

v_call: TRBV27
cdr3_length: 11
clone_size: few
j_call: TRBJ2-1
cdr3_aa: ASSLMGFDEQF

v_call: TRBV20-1
cdr3_length: 12
clone_size: NA
j_call: TRBJ1-5
cdr3_aa: SARDYDSNQPQH

v_call: TRBV27
cdr3_length: 17
clone_size: NA
j_call: TRBJ1-1
cdr3_aa: ASSNLPGQAPLVNTEAF

v_call: TRBV6-5
cdr3_length: 13
clone_size: few
j_call: TRBJ2-1
cdr3_aa: ASREAGGPHNEQF

v_call: TRBV7-9
cdr3_length: 12
clone_size: NA
j_call: TRBJ1-1
cdr3_aa: ASSPPDKSTEAF

v_call: TRBV7-2
cdr3_length: 13
clone_size: few
j_call: TRBJ2-1
cdr3_aa: ASSQTGLIYNEQF

v_call: TRBV7-8
cdr3_length: 13
clone_size: NA
j_call: TRBJ2-1
cdr3_aa: ASRMLSQGSDEQF

v_call: TRBV7-9
cdr3_length: 10
clone_size: few
j_call: TRBJ2-1
cdr3_aa: ASSLAHNEQF

v_call: TRBV3-1
cdr3_length: 14
clone_size: NA
j_call: TRBJ2-5
cdr3_aa: ASSQGASGVAETQY

v_call: TRBV9
cdr3_length: 12
clone_size: NA
j_call: TRBJ2-7
cdr3_aa: ASSVAPPGSEQY

v_call: TRBV3-1
cdr3_length: 13
clone_size: NA
j_call: TRBJ2-3
cdr3_aa: ASSQASGRFDTQY

v_call: TRBV7-9
cdr3_length: 14
clone_size: NA
j_call: TRBJ2-2
cdr3_aa: ASSLLPSGRAGELF

v_call: TRBV5-1
cdr3_length: 14
clone_size: many
j_call: TRBJ2-2
cdr3_aa: ASSLGPRENTGELF